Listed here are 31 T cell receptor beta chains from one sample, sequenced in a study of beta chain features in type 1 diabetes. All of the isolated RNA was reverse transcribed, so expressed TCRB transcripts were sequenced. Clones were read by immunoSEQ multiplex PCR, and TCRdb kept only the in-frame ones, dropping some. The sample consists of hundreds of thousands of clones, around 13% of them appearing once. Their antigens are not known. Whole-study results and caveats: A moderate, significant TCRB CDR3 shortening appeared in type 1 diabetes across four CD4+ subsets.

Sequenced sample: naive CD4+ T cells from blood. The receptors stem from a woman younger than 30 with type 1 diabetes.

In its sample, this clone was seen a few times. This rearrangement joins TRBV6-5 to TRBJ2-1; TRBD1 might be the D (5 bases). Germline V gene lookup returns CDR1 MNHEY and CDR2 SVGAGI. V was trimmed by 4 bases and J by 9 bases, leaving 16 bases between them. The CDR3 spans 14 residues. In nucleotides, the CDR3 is TGTGCCAGCAGTTTCAGGGCTTATCAGGGTGAGCAGTTCTTC. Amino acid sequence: CASSFRAYQGEQFF.

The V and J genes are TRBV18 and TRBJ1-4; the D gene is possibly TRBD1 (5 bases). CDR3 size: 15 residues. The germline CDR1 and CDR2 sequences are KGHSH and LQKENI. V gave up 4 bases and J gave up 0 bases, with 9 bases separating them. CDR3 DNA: TGTGCCAGCTCACAAAGGGGCGCAACTAATGAAAAACTGTTTTTT. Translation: CASSQRGATNEKLFF.

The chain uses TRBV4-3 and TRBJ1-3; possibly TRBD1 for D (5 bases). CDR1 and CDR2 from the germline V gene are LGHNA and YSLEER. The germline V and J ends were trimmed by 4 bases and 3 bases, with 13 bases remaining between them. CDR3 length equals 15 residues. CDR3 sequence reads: CASSLDSGGGNTIYF. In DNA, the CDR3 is TGCGCCAGCAGCCTCGACTCGGGGGGTGGAAACACCATATATTTT.

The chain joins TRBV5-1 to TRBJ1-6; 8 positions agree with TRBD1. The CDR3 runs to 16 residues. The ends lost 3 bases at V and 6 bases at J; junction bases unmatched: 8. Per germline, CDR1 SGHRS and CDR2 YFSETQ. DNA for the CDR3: TGCGCCAGCAGCTCTCCGACAGGGGATGGTAATTCACCCCTCCACTTT. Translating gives CASSSPTGDGNSPLHF.

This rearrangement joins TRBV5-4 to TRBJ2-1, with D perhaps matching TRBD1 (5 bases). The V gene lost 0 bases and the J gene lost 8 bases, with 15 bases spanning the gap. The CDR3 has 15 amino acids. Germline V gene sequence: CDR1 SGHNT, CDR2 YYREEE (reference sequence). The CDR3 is CASSLGVGQYDEQFF. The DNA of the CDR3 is TGTGCCAGCAGCTTGGGAGTAGGACAATACGATGAGCAGTTCTTC.

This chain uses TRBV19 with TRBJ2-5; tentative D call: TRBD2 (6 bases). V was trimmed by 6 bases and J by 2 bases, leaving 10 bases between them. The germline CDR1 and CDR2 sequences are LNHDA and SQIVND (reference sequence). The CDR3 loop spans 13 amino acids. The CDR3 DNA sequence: TGTGCCAGTAGGCAGGGAGGTCAAGAGACCCAGTACTTC. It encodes CASRQGGQETQYF.

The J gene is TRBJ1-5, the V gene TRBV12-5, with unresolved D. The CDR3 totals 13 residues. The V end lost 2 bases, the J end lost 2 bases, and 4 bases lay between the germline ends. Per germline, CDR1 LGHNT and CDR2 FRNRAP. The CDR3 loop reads CASGLLGNQPQHF. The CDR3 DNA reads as TGTGCTAGTGGTTTGCTTGGCAATCAGCCCCAGCATTTT.

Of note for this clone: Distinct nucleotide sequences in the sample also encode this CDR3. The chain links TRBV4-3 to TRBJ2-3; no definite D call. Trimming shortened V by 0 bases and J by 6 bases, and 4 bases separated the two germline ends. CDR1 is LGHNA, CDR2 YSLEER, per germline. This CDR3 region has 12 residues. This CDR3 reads CASSQDRDTQYF. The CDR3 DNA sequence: TGCGCCAGCAGCCAAGACAGGGATACGCAGTATTTT.

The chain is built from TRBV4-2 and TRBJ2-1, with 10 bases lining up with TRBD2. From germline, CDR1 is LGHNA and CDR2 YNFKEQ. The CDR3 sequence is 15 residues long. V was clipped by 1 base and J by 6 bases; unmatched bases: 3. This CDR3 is CASSQGTSGTNEQFF. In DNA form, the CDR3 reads TGTGCCAGCAGCCAAGGTACTAGCGGGACCAATGAGCAGTTCTTC.

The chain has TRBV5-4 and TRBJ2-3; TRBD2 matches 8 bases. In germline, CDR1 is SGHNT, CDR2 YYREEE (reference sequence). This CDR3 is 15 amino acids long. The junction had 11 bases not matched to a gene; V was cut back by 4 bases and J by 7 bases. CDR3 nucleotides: TGTGCCAGCAGCCCTTCGGCGGGAGGTGGATATACGCAGTATTTT. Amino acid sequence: CASSPSAGGGYTQYF.

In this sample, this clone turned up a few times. The CDR3 sequence: CASSVQGSNNEQFF. The CDR3 nucleotides are TGTGCCAGCAGCGTACAGGGATCGAACAATGAGCAGTTCTTC. The J gene is TRBJ2-1, the V gene TRBV9; weak D call: TRBD1 (5 bases). Germline-derived CDR1 and CDR2 are SGDLS and YYNGEE. The length of the CDR3 is 14 residues. The V end was cut by 1 base, the J end by 5 bases, with 10 bases between.

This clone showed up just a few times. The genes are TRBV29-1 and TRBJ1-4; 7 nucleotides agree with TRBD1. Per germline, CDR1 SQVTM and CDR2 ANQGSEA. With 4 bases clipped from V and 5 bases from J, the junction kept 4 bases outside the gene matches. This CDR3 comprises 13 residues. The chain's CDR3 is CSVATGPNEKLFF. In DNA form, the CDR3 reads TGCAGCGTTGCGACAGGGCCAAATGAAAAACTGTTTTTT.

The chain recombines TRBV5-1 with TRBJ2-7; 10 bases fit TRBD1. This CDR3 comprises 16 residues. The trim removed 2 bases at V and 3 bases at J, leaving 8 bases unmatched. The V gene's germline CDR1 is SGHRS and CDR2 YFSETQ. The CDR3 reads CASSFPPGQGHYEQYF. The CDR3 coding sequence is TGCGCCAGCAGCTTCCCTCCGGGACAGGGGCACTACGAGCAGTACTTC.

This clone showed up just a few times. The DNA for the CDR3 is TGCAGCGCCTATTCGGGGGGGAACAATGAGCAGTTCTTC. Its translation: CSAYSGGNNEQFF. The chain employs TRBV29-1 and TRBJ2-1; 8 nucleotides agree with TRBD2. The germline CDR1 and CDR2 sequences are SQVTM and ANQGSEA. CDR3 size: 13 residues. The trim removed 7 bases at V and 5 bases at J, leaving 7 bases unmatched.

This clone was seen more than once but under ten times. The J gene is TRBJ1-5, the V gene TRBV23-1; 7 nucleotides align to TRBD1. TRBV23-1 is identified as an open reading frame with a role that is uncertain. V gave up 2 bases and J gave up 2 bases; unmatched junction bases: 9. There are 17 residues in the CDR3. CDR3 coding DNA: TGCGCCAGCAGTCAAACCCTACAGGGGACATGCAATCAGCCCCAGCATTTT. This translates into CASSQTLQGTCNQPQHF.

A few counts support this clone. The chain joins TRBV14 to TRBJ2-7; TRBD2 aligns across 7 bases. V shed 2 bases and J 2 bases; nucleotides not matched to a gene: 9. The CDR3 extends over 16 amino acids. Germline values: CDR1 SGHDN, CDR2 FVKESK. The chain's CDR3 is CASSQWFSGQPYEQYF. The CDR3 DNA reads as TGTGCCAGCAGCCAATGGTTTAGCGGGCAACCCTACGAGCAGTACTTC.

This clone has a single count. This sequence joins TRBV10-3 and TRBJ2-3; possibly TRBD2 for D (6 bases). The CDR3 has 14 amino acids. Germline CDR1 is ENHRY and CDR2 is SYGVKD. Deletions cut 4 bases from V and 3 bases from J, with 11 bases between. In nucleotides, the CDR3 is TGTGCCATCAGTGTGTTAGCGGAGACAGATACGCAGTATTTT. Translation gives CAISVLAETDTQYF.

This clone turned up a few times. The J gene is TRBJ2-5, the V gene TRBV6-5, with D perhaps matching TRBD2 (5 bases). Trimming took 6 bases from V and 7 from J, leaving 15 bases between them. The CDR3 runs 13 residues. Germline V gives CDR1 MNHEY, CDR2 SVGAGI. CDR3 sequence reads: CASRSAGGRTQYF. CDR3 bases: TGTGCCAGCAGGTCCGCGGGTGGGCGGACCCAGTACTTC.

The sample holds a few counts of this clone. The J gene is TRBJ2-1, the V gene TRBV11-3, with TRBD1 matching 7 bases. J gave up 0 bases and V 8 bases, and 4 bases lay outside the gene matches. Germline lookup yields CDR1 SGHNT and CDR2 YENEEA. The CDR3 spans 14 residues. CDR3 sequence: CASGGQSSYNEQFF. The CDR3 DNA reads TGTGCCAGCGGGGGACAGAGCTCCTACAATGAGCAGTTCTTC.

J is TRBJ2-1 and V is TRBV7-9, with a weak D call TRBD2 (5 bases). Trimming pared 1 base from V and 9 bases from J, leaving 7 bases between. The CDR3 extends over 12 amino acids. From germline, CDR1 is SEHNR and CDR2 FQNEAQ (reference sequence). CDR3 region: CASSLVGGEQFF. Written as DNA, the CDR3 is TGTGCCAGCAGCTTAGTTGGAGGTGAGCAGTTCTTC.

CDR3 nucleotides: TGTGCCAGCAGTTCGGGACAGGGGAGAAACATTCAGTACTTC. Protein product: CASSSGQGRNIQYF. The rearrangement uses TRBV28 and TRBJ2-4; 10 bases map to TRBD1. The V segment lost 4 bases and the J segment 6 bases; nucleotides outside the gene matches: 3. The CDR3 contains 14 residues. Germline CDR1 MDHEN, CDR2 SYDVKM.

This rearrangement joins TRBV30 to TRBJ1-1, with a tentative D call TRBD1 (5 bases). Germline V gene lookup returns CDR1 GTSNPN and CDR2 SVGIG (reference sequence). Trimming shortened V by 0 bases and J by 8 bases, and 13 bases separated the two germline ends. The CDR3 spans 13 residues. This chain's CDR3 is CAWSVWGGEEAFF. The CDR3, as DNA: TGTGCCTGGAGTGTTTGGGGGGGGGAAGAAGCTTTCTTT.

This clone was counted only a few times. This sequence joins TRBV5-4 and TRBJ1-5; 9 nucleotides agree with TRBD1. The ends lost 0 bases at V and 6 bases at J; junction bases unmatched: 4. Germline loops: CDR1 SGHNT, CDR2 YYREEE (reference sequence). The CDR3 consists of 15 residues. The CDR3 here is CASSLDRGLGQPQHF. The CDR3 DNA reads TGTGCCAGCAGCTTGGACAGGGGGCTCGGTCAGCCCCAGCATTTT.

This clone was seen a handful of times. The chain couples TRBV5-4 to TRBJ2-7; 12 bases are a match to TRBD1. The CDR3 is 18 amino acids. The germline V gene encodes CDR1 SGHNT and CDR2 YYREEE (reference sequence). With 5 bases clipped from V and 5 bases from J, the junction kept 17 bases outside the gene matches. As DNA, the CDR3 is TGTGCCAGCAGGGCCGGGACAGGGGGCTATACTGAAGAGAACGAGCAGTACTTC. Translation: CASRAGTGGYTEENEQYF.

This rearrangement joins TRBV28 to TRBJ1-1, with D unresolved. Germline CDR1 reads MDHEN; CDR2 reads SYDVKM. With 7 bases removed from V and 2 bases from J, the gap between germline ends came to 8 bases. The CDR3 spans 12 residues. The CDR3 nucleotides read TGTGCCAGCACCTCTGTAAACACTGAAGCTTTCTTT. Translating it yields CASTSVNTEAFF. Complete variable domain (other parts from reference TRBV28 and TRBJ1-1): DVKVTQSSRYLVKRTGEKVFLECVQDMDHENMFWYRQDPGLGLRLIYFSYDVKMKEKGDIPEGYSVSREKKERFSLILESASTNQTSMYLCASTSVNTEAFFGQGTRLTVV.

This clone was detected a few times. In DNA form, the CDR3 reads TGTGCCAGCTCACCGCTGGGACTAGCGGGGGTCGAGCAGTTCTTC. Its translation: CASSPLGLAGVEQFF. This chain connects TRBV18 to TRBJ2-1, with 14 bases matching TRBD2. J gave up 10 bases and V 3 bases, and 5 bases lay outside the gene matches. The CDR3 is 15 amino acids. Germline CDR1 is KGHSH and CDR2 is LQKENI.

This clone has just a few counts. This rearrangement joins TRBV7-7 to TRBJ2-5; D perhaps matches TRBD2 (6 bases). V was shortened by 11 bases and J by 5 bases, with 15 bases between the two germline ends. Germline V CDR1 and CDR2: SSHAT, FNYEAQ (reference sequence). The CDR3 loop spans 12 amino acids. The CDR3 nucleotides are TGTGCCGCGGGGAGGATCGGGGAGACCCAGTACTTC. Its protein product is CAAGRIGETQYF.

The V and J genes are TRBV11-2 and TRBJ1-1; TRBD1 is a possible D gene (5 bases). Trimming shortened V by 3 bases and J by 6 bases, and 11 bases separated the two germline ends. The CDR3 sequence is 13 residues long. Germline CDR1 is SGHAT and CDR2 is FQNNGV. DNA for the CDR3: TGTGCCAGCAGCTTTATAGGGGCATCTGAAGCTTTCTTT. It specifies CASSFIGASEAFF.

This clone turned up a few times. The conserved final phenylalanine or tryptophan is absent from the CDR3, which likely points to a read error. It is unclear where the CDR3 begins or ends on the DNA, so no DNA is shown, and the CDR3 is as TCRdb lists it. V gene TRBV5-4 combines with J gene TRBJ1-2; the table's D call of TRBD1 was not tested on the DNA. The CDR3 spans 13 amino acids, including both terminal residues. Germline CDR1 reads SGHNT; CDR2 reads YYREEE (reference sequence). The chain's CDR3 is CASRGKGQGPLQL.

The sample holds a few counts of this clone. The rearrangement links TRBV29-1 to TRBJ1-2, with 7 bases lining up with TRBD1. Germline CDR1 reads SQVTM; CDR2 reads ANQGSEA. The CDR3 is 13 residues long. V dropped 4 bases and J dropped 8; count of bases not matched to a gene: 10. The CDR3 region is CSVVTGDIGGYTF. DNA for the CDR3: TGCAGCGTTGTCACAGGGGATATCGGAGGCTACACCTTC.

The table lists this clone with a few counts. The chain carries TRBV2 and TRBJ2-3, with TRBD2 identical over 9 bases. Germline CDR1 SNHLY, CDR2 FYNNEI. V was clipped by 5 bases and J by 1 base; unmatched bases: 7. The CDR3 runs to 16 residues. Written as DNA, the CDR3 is TGTGCCAGCAGTCCCCGCGCTAGCGGGGGCACAGATACGCAGTATTTT. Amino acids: CASSPRASGGTDTQYF. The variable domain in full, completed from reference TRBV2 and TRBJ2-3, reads EPEVTQTPSHQVTQMGQEVILRCVPISNHLYFYWYRQILGQKVEFLVSFYNNEISEKSEIFDDQFSVERPDGSNFTLKIRSTKLEDSAMYFCASSPRASGGTDTQYFGPGTRLTVL.